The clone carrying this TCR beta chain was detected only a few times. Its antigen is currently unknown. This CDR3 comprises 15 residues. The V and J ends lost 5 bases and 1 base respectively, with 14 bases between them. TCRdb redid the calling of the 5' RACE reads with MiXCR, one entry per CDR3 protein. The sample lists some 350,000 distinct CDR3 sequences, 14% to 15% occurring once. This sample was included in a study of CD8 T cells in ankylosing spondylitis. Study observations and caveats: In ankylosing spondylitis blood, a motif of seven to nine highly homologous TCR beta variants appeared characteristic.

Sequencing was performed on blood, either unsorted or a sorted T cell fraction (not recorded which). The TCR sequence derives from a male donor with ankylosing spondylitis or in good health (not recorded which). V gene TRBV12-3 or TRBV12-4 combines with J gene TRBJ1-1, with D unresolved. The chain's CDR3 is CASSPSYRANTEAFF. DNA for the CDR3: TGTGCCAGCAGTCCTTCGTATAGGGCGAACACTGAAGCTTTCTTT.